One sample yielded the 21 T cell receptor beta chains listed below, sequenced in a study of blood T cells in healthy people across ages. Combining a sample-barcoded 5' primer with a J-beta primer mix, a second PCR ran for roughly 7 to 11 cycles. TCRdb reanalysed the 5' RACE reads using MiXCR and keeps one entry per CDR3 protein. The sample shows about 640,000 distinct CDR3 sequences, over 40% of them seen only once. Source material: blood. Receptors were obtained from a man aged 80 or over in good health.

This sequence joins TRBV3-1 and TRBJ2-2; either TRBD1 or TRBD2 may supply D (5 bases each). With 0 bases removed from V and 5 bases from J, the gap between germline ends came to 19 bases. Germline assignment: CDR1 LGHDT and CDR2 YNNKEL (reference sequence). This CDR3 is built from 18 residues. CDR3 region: CASSQEGTVRPETGELFF. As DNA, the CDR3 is TGTGCCAGCAGCCAAGAGGGGACGGTCAGGCCCGAAACCGGGGAGCTGTTTTTT.

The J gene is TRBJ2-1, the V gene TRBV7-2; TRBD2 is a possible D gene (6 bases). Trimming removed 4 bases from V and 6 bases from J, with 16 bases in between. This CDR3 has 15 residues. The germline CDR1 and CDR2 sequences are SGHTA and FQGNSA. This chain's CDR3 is CASSSTGGRPNEQFF. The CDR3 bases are TGTGCCAGCAGCTCAACAGGTGGGAGGCCCAATGAGCAGTTCTTC.

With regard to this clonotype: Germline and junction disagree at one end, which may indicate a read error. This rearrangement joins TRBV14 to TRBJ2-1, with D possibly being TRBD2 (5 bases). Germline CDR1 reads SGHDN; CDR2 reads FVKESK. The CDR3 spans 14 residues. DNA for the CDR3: TGTGCCGGCAGCCAAGATCTACGGGCGGGTGAGCAGTTCTTC. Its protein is CAGSQDLRAGEQFF.

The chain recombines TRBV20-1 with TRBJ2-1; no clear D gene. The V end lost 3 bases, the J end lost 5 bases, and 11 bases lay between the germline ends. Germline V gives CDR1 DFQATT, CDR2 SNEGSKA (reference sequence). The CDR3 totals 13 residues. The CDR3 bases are TGCAGTGCTAGGAACCCCTGGAACAATGAGCAGTTCTTC. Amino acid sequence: CSARNPWNNEQFF.

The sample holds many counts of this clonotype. This CDR3 is CASNGNYGYTF. CDR3 sequence (DNA): TGTGCCAGCAACGGGAACTATGGCTACACCTTC. This rearrangement joins TRBV7-2 to TRBJ1-2; D gene unclear. V lost 7 bases and J 2 bases, leaving 5 bases between the germline ends. The CDR3 is 11 residues long. From germline, CDR1 is SGHTA and CDR2 FQGNSA.

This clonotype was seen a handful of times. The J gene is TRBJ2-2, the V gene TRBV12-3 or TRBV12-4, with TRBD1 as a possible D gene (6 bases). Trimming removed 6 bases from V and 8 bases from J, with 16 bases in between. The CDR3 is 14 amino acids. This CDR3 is CASSLQGKGGELFF. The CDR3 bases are TGTGCCAGCAGCCTCCAGGGGAAGGGTGGGGAGCTGTTTTTT.

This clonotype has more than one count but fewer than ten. The CDR3 DNA follows: TGCGCCAGCAGGATACAGGGTGCACAAGAGACCCAGTACTTC. This sequence encodes CASRIQGAQETQYF. The chain links TRBV5-1 to TRBJ2-5, with a weak D call TRBD1 (6 bases). In germline, CDR1 is SGHRS, CDR2 YFSETQ. V shed 5 bases and J shed 2 bases, with 13 bases lying between them. CDR3 length: 14 residues.

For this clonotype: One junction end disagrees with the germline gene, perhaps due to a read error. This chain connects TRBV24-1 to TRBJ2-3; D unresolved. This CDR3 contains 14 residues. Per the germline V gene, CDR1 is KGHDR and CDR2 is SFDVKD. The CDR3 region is CATGDRDSTDTQYF. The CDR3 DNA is TGTGCCACCGGTGACCGCGACAGCACAGATACGCAGTATTTT.

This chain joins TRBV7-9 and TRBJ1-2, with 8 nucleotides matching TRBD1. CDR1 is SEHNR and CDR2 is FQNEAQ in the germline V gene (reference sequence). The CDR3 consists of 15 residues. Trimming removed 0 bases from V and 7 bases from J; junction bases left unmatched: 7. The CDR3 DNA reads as TGTGCCAGCAGCTTAGCGGCAGGGGGCGAGTCTGGCTACACCTTC. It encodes CASSLAAGGESGYTF.

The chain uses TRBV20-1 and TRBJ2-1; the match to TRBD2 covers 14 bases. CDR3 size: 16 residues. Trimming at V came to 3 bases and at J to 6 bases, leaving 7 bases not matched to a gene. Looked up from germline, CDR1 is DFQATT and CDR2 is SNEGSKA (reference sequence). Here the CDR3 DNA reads TGCAGTGCTAGGACTAGCGGGGGGGCCGGTAGCAATGAGCAGTTCTTC. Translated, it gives CSARTSGGAGSNEQFF.

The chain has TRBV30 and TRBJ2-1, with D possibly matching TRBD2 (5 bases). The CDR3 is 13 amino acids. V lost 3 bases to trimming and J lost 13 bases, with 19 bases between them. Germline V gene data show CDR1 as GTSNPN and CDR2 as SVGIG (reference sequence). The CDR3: CAWRGSDQETQFF. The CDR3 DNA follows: TGTGCCTGGAGAGGGAGCGACCAAGAGACCCAGTTCTTC. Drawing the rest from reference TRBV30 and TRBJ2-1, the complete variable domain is SQTIHQWPATLVQPVGSPLSLECTVEGTSNPNLYWYRQAAGRGLQLLFYSVGIGQISSEVPQNLSASRPQDRQFILSSKKLLLSDSGFYLCAWRGSDQETQFFGPGTRLTVL.

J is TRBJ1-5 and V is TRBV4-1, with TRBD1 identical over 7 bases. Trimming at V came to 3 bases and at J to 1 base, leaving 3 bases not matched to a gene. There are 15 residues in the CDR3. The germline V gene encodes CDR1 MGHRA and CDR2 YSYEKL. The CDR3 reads CASSHPDRSNQPQHF. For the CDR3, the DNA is TGCGCCAGCAGCCACCCGGACAGGAGCAATCAGCCCCAGCATTTT.

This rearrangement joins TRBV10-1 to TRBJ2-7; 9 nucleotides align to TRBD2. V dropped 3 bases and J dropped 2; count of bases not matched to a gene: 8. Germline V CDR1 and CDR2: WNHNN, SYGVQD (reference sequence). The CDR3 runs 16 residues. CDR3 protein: CASSEGWGGRAYEQYF. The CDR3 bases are TGCGCCAGCAGTGAAGGTTGGGGCGGGAGGGCCTACGAGCAGTACTTC.

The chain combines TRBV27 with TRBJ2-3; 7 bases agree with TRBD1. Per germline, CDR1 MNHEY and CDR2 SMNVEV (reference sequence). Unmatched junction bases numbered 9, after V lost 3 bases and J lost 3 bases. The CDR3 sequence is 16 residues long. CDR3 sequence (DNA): TGTGCCAGCAGTTTCCTCCAGGGGGTAGGGACAGATACGCAGTATTTT. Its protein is CASSFLQGVGTDTQYF.

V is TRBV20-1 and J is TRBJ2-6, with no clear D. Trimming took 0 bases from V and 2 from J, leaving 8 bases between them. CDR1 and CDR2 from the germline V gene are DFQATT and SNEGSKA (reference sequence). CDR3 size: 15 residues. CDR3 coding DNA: TGCAGTGCTAGAGATCTGCAGGCTGGGGCCAACGTCCTGACTTTC. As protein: CSARDLQAGANVLTF.

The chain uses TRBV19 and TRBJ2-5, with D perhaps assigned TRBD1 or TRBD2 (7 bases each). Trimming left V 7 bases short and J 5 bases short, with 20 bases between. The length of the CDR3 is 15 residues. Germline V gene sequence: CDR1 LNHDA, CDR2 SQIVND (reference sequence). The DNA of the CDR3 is TGTGCCAGTAATCCTCGACAGGGAGGGCGGGAGACCCAGTACTTC. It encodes CASNPRQGGRETQYF.

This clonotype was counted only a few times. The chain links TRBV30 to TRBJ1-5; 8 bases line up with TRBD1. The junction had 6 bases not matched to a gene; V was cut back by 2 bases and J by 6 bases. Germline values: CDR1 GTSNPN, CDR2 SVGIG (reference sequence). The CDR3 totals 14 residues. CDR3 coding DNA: TGTGCCTGGAGTAGTGGACAGGGTGGTCAGCCCCAGCATTTT. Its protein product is CAWSSGQGGQPQHF.

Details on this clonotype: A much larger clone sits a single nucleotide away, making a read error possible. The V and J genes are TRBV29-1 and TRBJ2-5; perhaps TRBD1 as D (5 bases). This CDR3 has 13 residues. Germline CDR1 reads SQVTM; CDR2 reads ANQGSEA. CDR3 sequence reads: CSTRTSYFETQHF. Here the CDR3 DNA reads TGCAGCACCCGGACATCGTATTTTGAGACCCAGCACTTC.

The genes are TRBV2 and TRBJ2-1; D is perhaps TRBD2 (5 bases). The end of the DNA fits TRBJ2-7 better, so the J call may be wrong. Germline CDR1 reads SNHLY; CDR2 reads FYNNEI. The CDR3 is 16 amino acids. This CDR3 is CASSVSGLSSYNEQYF. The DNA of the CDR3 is TGTGCCAGCAGTGTCTCGGGGTTGAGCTCCTACAATGAGCAGTACTTC.

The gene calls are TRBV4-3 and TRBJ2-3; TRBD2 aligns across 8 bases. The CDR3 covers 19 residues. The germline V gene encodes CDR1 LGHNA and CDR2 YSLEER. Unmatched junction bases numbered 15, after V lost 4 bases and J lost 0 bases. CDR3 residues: CASSPGRLAGTPSTDTQYF. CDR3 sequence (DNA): TGCGCCAGCAGCCCCGGCCGGCTAGCGGGTACTCCTAGCACAGATACGCAGTATTTT.

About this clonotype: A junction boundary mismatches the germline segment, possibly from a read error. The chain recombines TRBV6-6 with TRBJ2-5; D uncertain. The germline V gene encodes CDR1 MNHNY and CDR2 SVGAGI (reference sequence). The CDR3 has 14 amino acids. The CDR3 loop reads CVSSYMGKSETQYF. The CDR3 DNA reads TGTGTCAGCAGTTACATGGGGAAATCAGAGACCCAGTACTTC.